This T cell receptor beta chain was sequenced in a study of metastatic and nonmetastatic thyroid tumors. Study details: Repertoire comparison spanned blood and tumor or nodule tissue of malignant and benign thyroid patients.

Original processing notes: Construction of a distant-metastasis classifier for papillary thyroid cancer relied on CDR3 differences across clinicopathological groups. TCRdb re-called clones via MiXCR from the PCR reads. Here the V and J calls rest on TCRdb's processing, not on the authors' analysis. The profile shows about 38,000 clones, around 26% of them singletons. Trimming left V 6 bases short and J 5 bases short, with 11 bases between. The CDR3 spans 13 residues. The germline V gene encodes CDR1 SGHVS and CDR2 FQNEAQ. Notes on the study in general: According to reports, the diversity of TCR beta was significantly higher in malignant thyroid tumors than in benign nodules, and this held in both blood and tumor samples.

This clone was detected ten times or more. Its target is unknown. No patient received treatment before thyroid surgery. Sequenced input: blood. V and J are TRBV7-8 and TRBJ2-1, with D perhaps TRBD1 (6 bases). This receptor was taken from a female donor with papillary thyroid cancer or a benign thyroid nodule (not recorded which). Some clones in this sample may be carry-over from other donors' samples. This chain's CDR3 is CASSTGTHNEQFF. The CDR3 DNA follows: TGTGCCAGCAGTACCGGGACACACAATGAGCAGTTCTTC.